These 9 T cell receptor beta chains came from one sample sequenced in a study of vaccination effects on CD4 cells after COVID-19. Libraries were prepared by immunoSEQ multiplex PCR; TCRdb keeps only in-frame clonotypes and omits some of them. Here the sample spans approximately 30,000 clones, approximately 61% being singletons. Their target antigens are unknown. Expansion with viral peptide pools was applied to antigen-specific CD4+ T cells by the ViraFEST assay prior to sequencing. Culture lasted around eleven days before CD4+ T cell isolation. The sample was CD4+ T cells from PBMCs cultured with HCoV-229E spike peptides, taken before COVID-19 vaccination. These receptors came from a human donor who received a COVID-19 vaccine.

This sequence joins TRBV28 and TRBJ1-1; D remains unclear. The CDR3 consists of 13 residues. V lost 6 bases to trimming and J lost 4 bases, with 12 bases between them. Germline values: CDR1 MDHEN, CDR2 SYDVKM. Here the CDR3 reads CASRGQKGTEAFF. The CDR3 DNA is TGTGCCAGCAGAGGGCAGAAGGGCACTGAAGCTTTCTTT. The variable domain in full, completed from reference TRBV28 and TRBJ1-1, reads DVKVTQSSRYLVKRTGEKVFLECVQDMDHENMFWYRQDPGLGLRLIYFSYDVKMKEKGDIPEGYSVSREKKERFSLILESASTNQTSMYLCASRGQKGTEAFFGQGTRLTVV.

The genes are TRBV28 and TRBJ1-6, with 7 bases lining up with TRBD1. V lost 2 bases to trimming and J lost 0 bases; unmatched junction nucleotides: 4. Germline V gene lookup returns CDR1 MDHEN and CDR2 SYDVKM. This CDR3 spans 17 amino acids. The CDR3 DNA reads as TGTGCCAGCAGTTTACGACAGGGACTCTCCTATAATTCACCCCTCCACTTT. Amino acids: CASSLRQGLSYNSPLHF.

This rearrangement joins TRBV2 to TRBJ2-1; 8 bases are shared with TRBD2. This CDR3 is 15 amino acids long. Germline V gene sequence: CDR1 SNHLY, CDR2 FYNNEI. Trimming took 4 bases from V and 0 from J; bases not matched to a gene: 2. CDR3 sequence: CASSAAGGSYNEQFF. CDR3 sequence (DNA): TGTGCCAGCAGTGCGGCGGGGGGCTCCTACAATGAGCAGTTCTTC.

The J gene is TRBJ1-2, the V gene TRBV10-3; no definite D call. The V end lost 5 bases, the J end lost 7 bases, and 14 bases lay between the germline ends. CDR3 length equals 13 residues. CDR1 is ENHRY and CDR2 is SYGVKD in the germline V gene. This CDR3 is CAISPGDKRGYTF. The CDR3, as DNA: TGTGCCATCAGTCCCGGGGATAAGCGTGGCTACACCTTC.

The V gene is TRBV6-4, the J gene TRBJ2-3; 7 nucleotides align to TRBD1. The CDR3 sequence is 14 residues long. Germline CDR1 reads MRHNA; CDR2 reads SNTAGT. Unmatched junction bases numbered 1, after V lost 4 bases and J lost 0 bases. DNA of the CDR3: TGTGCCAGCAGTGCACAGGGGAGCACAGATACGCAGTATTTT. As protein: CASSAQGSTDTQYF.

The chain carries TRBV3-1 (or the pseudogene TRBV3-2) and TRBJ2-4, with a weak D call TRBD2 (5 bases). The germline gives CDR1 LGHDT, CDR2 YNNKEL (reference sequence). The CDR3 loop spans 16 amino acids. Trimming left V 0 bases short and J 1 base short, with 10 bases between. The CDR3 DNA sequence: TGTGCCAGCAGCCAAGACGTAAGAGGGGCCAAAAACATTCAGTACTTC. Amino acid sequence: CASSQDVRGAKNIQYF.

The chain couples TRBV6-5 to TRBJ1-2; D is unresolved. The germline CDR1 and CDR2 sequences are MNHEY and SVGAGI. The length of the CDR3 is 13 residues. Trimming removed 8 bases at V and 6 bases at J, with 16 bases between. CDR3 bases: TGTGCCAGCGGACCCGCCGGACCGAATGGCTACACCTTC. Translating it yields CASGPAGPNGYTF.

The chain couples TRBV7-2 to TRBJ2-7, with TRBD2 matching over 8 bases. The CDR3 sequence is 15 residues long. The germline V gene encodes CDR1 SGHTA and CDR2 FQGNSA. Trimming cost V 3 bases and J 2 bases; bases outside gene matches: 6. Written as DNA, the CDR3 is TGTGCCAGCAGCTTTTCGCCGGGACTAGCCTACGAGCAGTACTTC. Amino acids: CASSFSPGLAYEQYF.

CDR3 bases: TGTGCCAGCAGCAAAGTGGAAGGAGGGCCTGAAGCTTTCTTT. Protein product: CASSKVEGGPEAFF. V and J are TRBV21-1 and TRBJ1-1. TRBV21-1 is a recognized pseudogene. CDR3 length equals 14 residues.